Listed below are T cell receptor beta chains from one sample, sequenced in a study of spatial heterogeneity in lung cancer. In TCRdb, the 5' RACE reads were re-called with MiXCR into one record per CDR3 protein. The sample yields a few thousand distinct CDR3 sequences, roughly 6.5% seen once. Source: lung tumor tissue, taken at surgery. Source of these receptors: a female donor with early-stage non-small cell lung cancer. CDR3s include the opening cysteine and the closing phenylalanine or tryptophan.

j_call,v_call,cdr3_length,cdr3_aa
TRBJ2-1,TRBV29-1,16,CSVEDGGHTSANEQFF
TRBJ1-6,TRBV5-1,14,CASSRDRDYSPLHF
TRBJ2-5,TRBV7-2,17,CASSLGPGGSIQETQYF
TRBJ1-2,TRBV5-4,14,CASSLADIGYGYTF
TRBJ2-3,TRBV11-3,14,CASSFPQVGDTQYF
TRBJ1-1,TRBV11-2,13,CASSSGLNTEAFF
TRBJ1-1,TRBV28,15,CASSLTGTGNTEAFF
TRBJ1-2,TRBV18,13,CASSQTETYGYTF
TRBJ1-6,TRBV6-5,12,CASSPGRGPLHF
TRBJ1-2,TRBV7-9,17,CASSQDRGRVTIYGYTF
TRBJ2-7,TRBV5-4,15,CASSSPGSRVGEQYF
TRBJ2-2,TRBV11-1,15,CASSRDRGNTGELFF
TRBJ2-5,TRBV6-2/TRBV6-3,16,CATSEPTLRAQETQYF
TRBJ1-6,TRBV9,18,CASGPRQAKSSYNSPLHF
TRBJ2-7,TRBV6-1,14,CASSGMVSSYEQYF
TRBJ2-1,TRBV24-1,16,CATSDSLGRPYNEQFF
TRBJ1-3,TRBV29-1,13,CSVATGVGNTIYF
TRBJ1-1,TRBV27,13,CASQLEGHTEAFF
TRBJ2-2,TRBV12-3/TRBV12-4,13,CASSQGRDGELFF
TRBJ2-4,TRBV29-1,12,CSVGQGENIQYF
TRBJ1-5,TRBV19,14,CASRGASYNQPQHF
TRBJ2-1,TRBV18,16,CASSPRPLAGGEEQFF